Only one count was recorded for the clone carrying this T cell receptor beta chain. The data were taken from a study of T cells in Graves' hyperthyroidism and ophthalmopathy. RNA transcripts yielded amplified TCR beta CDR3 regions. Using the HTBI primer set, a first-round RT-PCR was run on the TCR CDR3. TCRdb recomputed calls from the multiplex PCR reads with MiXCR, one row per CDR3 protein. The table has fewer than 650,000 distinct CDR3 sequences, around 13% seen once. An approximately 10 ml volume of fresh peripheral blood provided the PBMCs. The specimen was blood. The receptor comes from a woman aged 30 to 39 with Graves' hyperthyroidism that later progressed to Graves' ophthalmopathy.

In nucleotides, the CDR3 is TGTGCCAGCAGCCCTCGGGACATCTCACACACCGGGGAGCTGTTTTTT. Its protein is CASSPRDISHTGELFF. This sequence joins TRBV9 and TRBJ2-2; tentative D call: TRBD1 (6 bases). Germline V gives CDR1 SGDLS, CDR2 YYNGEE. This CDR3 has 16 residues. Trimming took off 4 bases at V and 3 bases at J, with 16 bases between the two ends.